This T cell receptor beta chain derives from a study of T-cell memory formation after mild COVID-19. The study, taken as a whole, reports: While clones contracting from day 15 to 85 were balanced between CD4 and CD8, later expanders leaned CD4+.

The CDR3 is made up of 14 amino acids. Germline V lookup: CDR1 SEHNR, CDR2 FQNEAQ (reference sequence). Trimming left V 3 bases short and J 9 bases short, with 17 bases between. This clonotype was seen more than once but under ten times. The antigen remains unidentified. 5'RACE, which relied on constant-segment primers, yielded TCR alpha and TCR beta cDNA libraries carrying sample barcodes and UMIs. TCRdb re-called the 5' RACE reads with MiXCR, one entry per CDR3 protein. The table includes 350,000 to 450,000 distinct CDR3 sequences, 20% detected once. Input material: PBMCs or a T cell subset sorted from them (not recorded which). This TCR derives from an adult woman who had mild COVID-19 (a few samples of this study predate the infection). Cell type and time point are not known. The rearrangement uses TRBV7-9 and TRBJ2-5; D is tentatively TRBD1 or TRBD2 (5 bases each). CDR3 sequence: CASSFGARLEPQYF. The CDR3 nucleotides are TGTGCCAGCAGCTTCGGGGCCAGGCTCGAGCCCCAGTACTTC.